This T cell receptor (beta chain) appears in the sequencing data of a study of cytomegalovirus exposure and HLA in healthy donors. Whole-study results and caveats: Reportedly, diagnosis of cytomegalovirus status by the classifier showed high specificity and sensitivity. Earlier analysis found most TCR beta V segments productive about 90% or about 30% of the time.

The PCR ran on 60 Vbeta and 13 Jbeta primers. TCRdb's copy holds only in-frame clones and misses some; the assay was immunoSEQ multiplex PCR. Among about 140,000 clones listed, 88% were seen once. This clone has a single count. No antigen is known for it. Germline V gives CDR1 SGHNT, CDR2 YYREEE (reference sequence). The CDR3 contains 15 residues. The V segment lost 2 bases and the J segment 1 base; nucleotides outside the gene matches: 5. The rearrangement links TRBV5-4 to TRBJ2-7, with 8 nucleotides matching TRBD2. This TCR was sampled from a woman aged 40 to 50 in good health and CMV-seronegative. Source material: PBMCs. The CDR3 is CASSFGLAGSYEQYF. CDR3 DNA: TGTGCCAGCAGCTTCGGGCTAGCGGGTTCCTACGAGCAGTACTTC. Based on the CDR3 plus reference TRBV5-4 and TRBJ2-7, the full variable domain is ETGVTQSPTHLIKTRGQQVTLRCSSQSGHNTVSWYQQALGQGPQFIFQYYREEENGRGNFPPRFSGLQFPNYSSELNVNALELDDSALYLCASSFGLAGSYEQYFGPGTRLTVT.